The 18 T cell receptor beta chains below were found in one sample sequenced in a study of shared clonotypes between healthy human individuals. The assay was immunoSEQ multiplex PCR, and TCRdb's table has in-frame clones only and misses some. The sample has around 940,000 clones, about three quarters seen once; the top ten hold roughly 1.5%. The sample consisted of memory CD4+ T cells sorted from blood. Noted subset: CD45RA-negative fraction. The receptors stem from a man between 18 and 35 years old in good health.

This chain joins TRBV30 and TRBJ2-7; D remains ambiguous. This CDR3 has 11 residues. Looked up from germline, CDR1 is GTSNPN and CDR2 is SVGIG (reference sequence). Trimming stripped 5 bases from V and 0 bases from J, with 5 bases between. The CDR3 here is CAWGDSYEQYF. The DNA of the CDR3 is TGTGCCTGGGGGGACTCCTACGAGCAGTACTTC.

This clone appeared a single time. V is TRBV6-5 and J is TRBJ2-5; maybe TRBD2 (6 bases). V gave up 0 bases and J gave up 4 bases, with 12 bases separating them. CDR3 length: 15 residues. The germline V gene encodes CDR1 MNHEY and CDR2 SVGAGI. The CDR3 sequence: CASSYSAGLGETQYF. The CDR3 DNA sequence: TGTGCCAGCAGTTACTCGGCGGGGTTGGGAGAGACCCAGTACTTC.

This chain connects TRBV27 to TRBJ2-3, with D unclear. The CDR3 has 13 amino acids. CDR1 and CDR2 from the germline V gene are MNHEY and SMNVEV (reference sequence). V was cut by 3 bases and J by 3 bases, with 7 bases left in between. The CDR3, as DNA: TGTGCCAGCAGTTTTTGGAGAACAGATACGCAGTATTTT. Its protein is CASSFWRTDTQYF.

The chain uses TRBV7-8 and TRBJ1-2, with D uncertain. The CDR3 extends over 12 amino acids. Germline V gene sequence: CDR1 SGHVS, CDR2 FQNEAQ. Trimming took off 1 base at V and 8 bases at J, with 8 bases between the two ends. The CDR3 spells CASSLGHGGYTF. CDR3 DNA: TGTGCCAGCAGCTTAGGCCATGGAGGCTACACCTTC. Full variable domain (missing parts from reference TRBV7-8 and TRBJ1-2): GAGVSQSPRYKVAKRGQDVALRCDPISGHVSLFWYQQALGQGPEFLTYFQNEAQLDKSGLPSDRFFAERPEGSVSTLKIQRTQQEDSAVYLCASSLGHGGYTFGSGTRLTVV.

The chain recombines TRBV29-1 with TRBJ2-3; 8 nucleotides line up with TRBD2. The germline V gene has CDR1 SQVTM and CDR2 ANQGSEA. This CDR3 region has 13 residues. With V trimmed by 5 bases and J by 2 bases, 3 bases remained unmatched. CDR3: CSVQAGVTDTQYF. The DNA of the CDR3 is TGCAGCGTTCAAGCGGGGGTCACAGATACGCAGTATTTT.

The genes are TRBV14 and TRBJ2-3; D is uncertain. Trimming removed 2 bases from V and 2 bases from J, with 11 bases in between. This CDR3 has 15 residues. Germline V gives CDR1 SGHDN, CDR2 FVKESK. The CDR3 region has the DNA TGTGCCAGCAGCCAAATGGACCACGTCACAGATACGCAGTATTTT. It yields the protein CASSQMDHVTDTQYF.

V usage is TRBV21-1 and J usage is TRBJ1-1. TRBV21-1 is a pseudogene. This CDR3 is built from 17 residues. In DNA, the CDR3 is TGTGCCAGCAGCAAAGCGCAGAAGGCAGTAATGAACACTGAAGCTTTCTTT. Protein: CASSKAQKAVMNTEAFF.

This clone has more than one count but fewer than ten. The V and J genes are TRBV28 and TRBJ2-1; 8 bases are a match to TRBD1. Germline V gives CDR1 MDHEN, CDR2 SYDVKM. The CDR3 covers 16 residues. The ends lost 5 bases at V and 5 bases at J; junction bases unmatched: 11. CDR3 protein: CASSKLRDRKHNEQFF. The CDR3, as DNA: TGTGCCAGCAGTAAGCTCCGGGACAGGAAACACAATGAGCAGTTCTTC.

The rearrangement joins TRBV28 to TRBJ1-2; no clear D gene. The germline CDR1 and CDR2 sequences are MDHEN and SYDVKM. There are 13 residues in the CDR3. V dropped 2 bases and J dropped 8 bases, with 12 bases sitting between them. The CDR3 nucleotides read TGTGCCAGCAGTTTAAGCCACCTCAGGGGCTACACCTTC. This gives the protein CASSLSHLRGYTF.

This clone has only a few counts. V and J are TRBV5-6 and TRBJ2-1, with 12 bases matching TRBD2. Per germline, CDR1 SGHDT and CDR2 YYEEEE. This CDR3 is built from 15 residues. V dropped 2 bases and J dropped 7; count of bases not matched to a gene: 4. As DNA, the CDR3 is TGTGCCAGCAGCTTCTCCGGACTAGCGGGAAATGAGCAGTTCTTC. It yields the protein CASSFSGLAGNEQFF.

J is TRBJ2-7 and V is TRBV4-3, with D perhaps TRBD2 (6 bases). The V gene lost 0 bases and the J gene lost 0 bases, with 15 bases spanning the gap. The CDR3 has 17 amino acids. The germline gives CDR1 LGHNA, CDR2 YSLEER. CDR3 loop: CASSQEATPAGSYEQYF. Here the CDR3 DNA reads TGCGCCAGCAGCCAAGAAGCTACCCCAGCGGGCTCCTACGAGCAGTACTTC.

This clone was recorded a few times. The chain employs TRBV29-1 and TRBJ2-2; D perhaps matches TRBD2 (6 bases). CDR1 is SQVTM, CDR2 ANQGSEA, per germline. CDR3 length: 13 residues. V was clipped by 8 bases and J by 2 bases, with 12 bases between them. The CDR3 DNA reads TGCAGCTCCCGGACTACCAACACCGGGGAGCTGTTTTTT. Amino acids: CSSRTTNTGELFF.

This clone was observed many times. CDR3 loop: CASSLRSGSPDEQFF. DNA for the CDR3: TGCGCCAGCAGCTTGCGGAGCGGGAGTCCGGATGAGCAGTTCTTC. The rearrangement links TRBV5-1 to TRBJ2-1, with TRBD2 identical over 8 bases. CDR1 and CDR2 from the germline V gene are SGHRS and YFSETQ. J gave up 8 bases and V 1 base, and 8 bases lay outside the gene matches. The CDR3 runs to 15 residues.

This chain connects TRBV7-9 to TRBJ2-4; D remains ambiguous. The V end was cut by 2 bases, the J end by 9 bases, with 8 bases between. The CDR3 sequence is 12 residues long. The V gene's germline CDR1 is SEHNR and CDR2 FQNEAQ (reference sequence). The CDR3 loop is CASSLSNAIQYF. CDR3 coding DNA: TGTGCCAGCAGCTTATCAAATGCCATTCAGTACTTC.

The chain carries TRBV2 and TRBJ1-4; D remains unclear. Germline CDR1 is SNHLY and CDR2 is FYNNEI. CDR3 length: 15 amino acids. The ends were cut back, 1 base at V and 0 bases at J, with 6 bases in the middle. The CDR3 DNA is TGTGCCAGCAGTGAAGTGGGAACAACTAATGAAAAACTGTTTTTT. It is translated as CASSEVGTTNEKLFF.

V is TRBV14 and J is TRBJ2-1; 10 bases agree with TRBD2. Per the germline V gene, CDR1 is SGHDN and CDR2 is FVKESK. V lost 4 bases to trimming and J lost 7 bases; unmatched junction nucleotides: 7. The CDR3 consists of 15 residues. The CDR3 DNA reads as TGTGCCAGCAGCCTTCCTAGCGGGGGCTGGAATGAGCAGTTCTTC. Protein: CASSLPSGGWNEQFF.

This clone was observed a few times. The genes are TRBV5-6 and TRBJ1-3; D not certain. CDR3 length equals 13 residues. CDR1 is SGHDT and CDR2 is YYEEEE in the germline V gene. V was cut by 4 bases and J by 7 bases, with 12 bases left in between. CDR3 DNA sequence: TGTGCCAGCAGCATCGGATCCGGCAACACCATATATTTT. Translation: CASSIGSGNTIYF.

In DNA, the CDR3 is TGTGCCAGTAGTATCCGGACAGAATCACCCCTCCACTTT. Amino acid sequence: CASSIRTESPLHF. V is TRBV19 and J is TRBJ1-6, with D tentatively TRBD1 (6 bases). The CDR3 is made up of 13 amino acids. Deletions cut 3 bases from V and 10 bases from J, with 10 bases between. Per the germline V gene, CDR1 is LNHDA and CDR2 is SQIVND (reference sequence).